This passage covers 6 T cell receptor beta chains from one sample sequenced in a study of T cell changes during pregnancy in multiple sclerosis. The method was immunoSEQ multiplex PCR; TCRdb's version includes in-frame clones alone and lacks a portion of them. In the table there are 100,000 or so clones, about 91% of which are singletons. The material was peripheral blood, obtained in the second trimester of pregnancy. Receptors were obtained from a female donor with multiple sclerosis, enrolled in a pregnancy study.

This clone turned up a few times. This sample also contains other DNA sequences that code for the same CDR3. This chain connects TRBV7-2 to TRBJ2-7, with D hard to call. The germline gives CDR1 SGHTA, CDR2 FQGNSA. The CDR3 loop spans 14 amino acids. V lost 4 bases to trimming and J lost 1 base, with 11 bases between them. As DNA, the CDR3 is TGTGCCAGCAGCTCCAACAGAGCATCCTACGAGCAGTACTTC. Its protein is CASSSNRASYEQYF.

This chain joins TRBV29-1 and TRBJ2-7; 9 nucleotides align to TRBD1. Germline CDR1 reads SQVTM; CDR2 reads ANQGSEA. The CDR3 totals 15 residues. The junction had 9 bases not matched to a gene; V was cut back by 5 bases and J by 1 base. CDR3 protein: CSVSTGGMGSYEQYF. The CDR3 bases are TGCAGCGTTTCGACAGGGGGGATGGGGTCCTACGAGCAGTACTTC.

The chain carries TRBV7-9 and TRBJ2-7; D is perhaps TRBD1 (5 bases). V dropped 5 bases and J dropped 0 bases, with 11 bases sitting between them. The CDR3 loop spans 14 amino acids. Germline CDR1 and CDR2: SEHNR and FQNEAQ (reference sequence). For the CDR3, the DNA is TGTGCCAGCAGCGAGACAGTTTACTCCTACGAGCAGTACTTC. It codes for CASSETVYSYEQYF.

This rearrangement joins TRBV6-5 to TRBJ2-3; the D is unclear. The CDR3 has 14 amino acids. V lost 0 bases and J lost 5, with 9 bases in between. Germline V gene data show CDR1 as MNHEY and CDR2 as SVGAGI. The CDR3 nucleotides are TGTGCCAGCAGTTACTCGTCTATTAGAGATACGCAGTATTTT. Residues: CASSYSSIRDTQYF.

The chain joins TRBV5-1 to TRBJ2-3; D perhaps matches TRBD1 (6 bases). V was cut by 0 bases and J by 4 bases, with 18 bases left in between. Germline CDR1 SGHRS, CDR2 YFSETQ. The CDR3 extends over 17 amino acids. The CDR3 loop reads CASSLGHRQDLADTQYF. Here the CDR3 DNA reads TGCGCCAGCAGCTTGGGCCATCGACAGGACCTGGCAGATACGCAGTATTTT.

The V and J genes are TRBV29-1 and TRBJ1-3; D gene uncertain. Deletions cut 0 bases from V and 3 bases from J, with 9 bases between. CDR1 is SQVTM, CDR2 ANQGSEA, per germline. CDR3 length: 14 residues. CDR3 region: CSVEDRGLGNTIYF. CDR3 nucleotide sequence: TGCAGCGTTGAAGACCGAGGGCTTGGAAACACCATATATTTT.